This T cell receptor beta chain was documented in a study of T cell repertoires in cytomegalovirus infection. Across the study: Public TCR beta signatures were indicative of both CMV infection and a matching HLA type.

This clonotype was observed a handful of times. The antigen is undetermined. Study findings and constraints: The cumulative frequency of public TCR beta families identified carriers of CMV plus the relevant HLA.

In TCRdb, the reads were re-called with MiXCR into one record per CDR3 protein. The sample gives just over 150,000 distinct CDR3 sequences, 23% of which show up once; 11% is in the top ten. This CDR3 has 16 residues. Germline-derived CDR1 and CDR2 are SGHNT and YYREEE (reference sequence). V was pared by 5 bases and J by 2 bases, with 17 bases between. The sequence derives from a human donor in good health (CMV status not recorded). Some clones in this sample may be carry-over from other donors' samples. J is TRBJ2-1 and V is TRBV5-4; D remains unclear. Input material: PBMCs. This chain's CDR3 is CASSSPRGGAYNEQFF. The CDR3 bases are TGTGCCAGCAGTTCGCCCCGTGGTGGGGCCTACAATGAGCAGTTCTTC.